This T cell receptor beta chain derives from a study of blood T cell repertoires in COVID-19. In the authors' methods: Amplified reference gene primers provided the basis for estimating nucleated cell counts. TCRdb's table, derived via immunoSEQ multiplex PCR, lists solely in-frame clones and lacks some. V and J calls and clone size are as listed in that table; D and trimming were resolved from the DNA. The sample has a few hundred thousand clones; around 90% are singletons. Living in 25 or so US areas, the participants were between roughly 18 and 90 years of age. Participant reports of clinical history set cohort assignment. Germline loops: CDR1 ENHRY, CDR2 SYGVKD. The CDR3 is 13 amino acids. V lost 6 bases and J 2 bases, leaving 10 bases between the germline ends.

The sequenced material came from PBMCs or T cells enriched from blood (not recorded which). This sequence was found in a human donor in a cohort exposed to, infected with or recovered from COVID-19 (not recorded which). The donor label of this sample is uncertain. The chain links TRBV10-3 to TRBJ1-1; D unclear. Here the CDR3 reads CAISPGLNTEAFF. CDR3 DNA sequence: TGTGCCATCAGCCCGGGTCTTAACACTGAAGCTTTCTTT.